Shown below are 28 T cell receptor beta chains from a single sample sequenced in a study of vaccination effects on CD4 cells after COVID-19. Following 10 days of culture, CD4+ T cells were isolated. Documented for the person is a PCR-confirmed SARS-CoV-2 infection occurring between March and December 2020. BNT162b2 vaccine or mRNA-1273 vaccine was given to participants in two doses. Sequencing used immunoSEQ multiplex PCR; TCRdb keeps in-frame clones, though not all of them. This table holds approximately 40,000 clones, approximately 82% found once. Their cognate antigens are unknown. The sequences come from CD4+ T cells from PBMCs cultured without peptide, collected after COVID-19 vaccination. The receptors derive from a human donor who had a prior SARS-CoV-2 infection.

This chain links TRBV27 with TRBJ2-1; D not resolved. The CDR3 has 16 residues. Germline loops: CDR1 MNHEY, CDR2 SMNVEV (reference sequence). Deletions cut 4 bases from V and 4 bases from J, with 17 bases between. The CDR3 loop is CASSSLLSAHYNEQFF. CDR3 sequence (DNA): TGTGCCAGCAGTTCCCTCCTCTCGGCCCATTACAATGAGCAGTTCTTC.

CDR3 region: CASSPSGGSYNEQFF. The CDR3 region has the DNA TGTGCCAGCTCTCCAAGCGGGGGCTCCTACAATGAGCAGTTCTTC. The chain combines TRBV18 with TRBJ2-1; 8 bases match TRBD2. V dropped 6 bases and J dropped 0; count of bases not matched to a gene: 4. The V gene's germline CDR1 is KGHSH and CDR2 LQKENI. This CDR3 spans 15 amino acids.

This rearrangement joins TRBV25-1 to TRBJ1-1; no clear D gene. In germline, CDR1 is MGHDK, CDR2 SYGVNS. This CDR3 has 14 residues. V was cut by 6 bases and J by 1 base, with 12 bases left in between. CDR3 region: CASSAYGENTEAFF. DNA of the CDR3: TGTGCCAGCAGCGCTTATGGGGAGAACACTGAAGCTTTCTTT.

The J gene is TRBJ2-4, the V gene TRBV5-1; 10 nucleotides agree with TRBD1. This CDR3 has 14 amino acids. Germline CDR1 reads SGHRS; CDR2 reads YFSETQ. V was clipped by 3 bases and J by 7 bases; unmatched bases: 4. The CDR3 DNA is TGCGCCAGCAGCTCGACAGGGGGCAGGAACATTCAGTACTTC. Translation: CASSSTGGRNIQYF.

The rearrangement uses TRBV29-1 and TRBJ2-3; the match to TRBD2 covers 12 bases. J was trimmed by 0 bases and V by 7 bases; bases with no gene match: 11. The germline CDR1 and CDR2 sequences are SQVTM and ANQGSEA. The CDR3 covers 17 residues. Here the CDR3 reads CSGGGLAGFSSTDTQYF. DNA of the CDR3: TGCAGCGGCGGGGGACTAGCGGGTTTTTCTAGCACAGATACGCAGTATTTT.

This clone was counted a few times. The chain has TRBV10-3 and TRBJ1-6; D unresolved. Germline values: CDR1 ENHRY, CDR2 SYGVKD. The CDR3 runs to 16 residues. With 10 bases removed from V and 11 bases from J, the gap between germline ends came to 27 bases. CDR3 DNA: TGTGCCACACATACCTCGCCCTCAGCCCCGGGCGCACCCCTCCACTTT. Protein product: CATHTSPSAPGAPLHF.

V is TRBV15 and J is TRBJ2-5; TRBD2 aligns across 7 bases. This CDR3 contains 15 residues. V was clipped by 1 base and J by 3 bases; unmatched bases: 5. The germline V gene has CDR1 LNHNV and CDR2 YYDKDF (reference sequence). CDR3 loop: CATSRGISGEETQYF. CDR3 nucleotides: TGTGCCACCAGCAGAGGGATCAGCGGGGAAGAGACCCAGTACTTC.

This clone was picked up one time. This chain links TRBV5-4 with TRBJ1-1; TRBD1 matches at 8 bases. Germline values: CDR1 SGHNT, CDR2 YYREEE (reference sequence). With 2 bases clipped from V and 0 bases from J, the junction kept 3 bases outside the gene matches. This CDR3 is built from 15 residues. The CDR3, as DNA: TGTGCCAGCAGCTTCCTGGACAGGGTGAACACTGAAGCTTTCTTT. This sequence encodes CASSFLDRVNTEAFF.

This clone was seen a handful of times. This chain links TRBV7-9 with TRBJ2-3, with D possibly TRBD2 on 5 matching bases. Germline V gives CDR1 SEHNR, CDR2 FQNEAQ (reference sequence). The CDR3 extends over 14 amino acids. V was clipped by 5 bases and J by 6 bases, with 15 bases between them. CDR3 sequence: CASSPGWSSDTQYF. CDR3 DNA sequence: TGTGCCAGCAGCCCGGGGTGGAGTTCGGATACGCAGTATTTT.

The V gene is TRBV11-3, the J gene TRBJ2-1; D is undetermined. There are 13 residues in the CDR3. Trimming pared 5 bases from V and 9 bases from J, leaving 14 bases between. CDR1 and CDR2 (germline): SGHNT, YENEEA. DNA of the CDR3: TGTGCCAGCAGCACCGATAGGTTAGGTGAGCAGTTCTTC. Amino acids: CASSTDRLGEQFF. Full variable domain (rest looked up from reference TRBV11-3 and TRBJ2-1): EAGVVQSPRYKIIEKKQPVAFWCNPISGHNTLYWYLQNLGQGPELLIRYENEEAVDDSQLPKDRFSAERLKGVDSTLKIQPAELGDSAVYLCASSTDRLGEQFFGPGTRLTVL.

V usage is TRBV5-1 and J usage is TRBJ2-1; D is unresolved. The germline V and J ends were trimmed by 1 base and 0 bases, with 14 bases remaining between them. Germline V gene lookup returns CDR1 SGHRS and CDR2 YFSETQ. The CDR3 spans 17 residues. DNA for the CDR3: TGCGCCAGCAGCTTGTTATATCTACCAAACTCCTACAATGAGCAGTTCTTC. Its protein product is CASSLLYLPNSYNEQFF.

This clone occurred once. The genes are TRBV3-1 (or the pseudogene TRBV3-2) and TRBJ2-3; D remains unclear. Trimming shortened V by 4 bases and J by 2 bases, and 10 bases separated the two germline ends. Germline V CDR1 and CDR2: LGHDT, YNNKEL (reference sequence). CDR3 length: 14 residues. For the CDR3, the DNA is TGTGCCAGCAGCCCCATGCGCATCACAGATACGCAGTATTTT. As protein: CASSPMRITDTQYF.

A few counts support this clone. This sequence joins TRBV4-1 and TRBJ1-2, with no clear D. Trimming shortened V by 0 bases and J by 5 bases, and 19 bases separated the two germline ends. CDR1 and CDR2 (germline): MGHRA, YSYEKL. There are 17 residues in the CDR3. Written as DNA, the CDR3 is TGCGCCAGCAGCCAAGATAAAGGAGGCCGCCCTATTTATGGCTACACCTTC. The encoded protein is CASSQDKGGRPIYGYTF.

V is TRBV20-1 and J is TRBJ2-5; D not resolved. The CDR3 runs to 11 residues. The V gene's germline CDR1 is DFQATT and CDR2 SNEGSKA (reference sequence). Trimming left V 3 bases short and J 5 bases short, with 7 bases between. The CDR3 is CSASYAETQYF. CDR3 coding DNA: TGCAGTGCTAGTTATGCGGAGACCCAGTACTTC.

The chain is built from TRBV29-1 and TRBJ2-1; 10 positions agree with TRBD1. Germline values: CDR1 SQVTM, CDR2 ANQGSEA. This CDR3 comprises 12 residues. V lost 7 bases, J lost 6 bases, and 3 bases stayed unmatched. The CDR3 region has the DNA TGCAGCGATTGGGACAGGGGCAATGAGCAGTTCTTC. It specifies CSDWDRGNEQFF.

The J gene is TRBJ1-3, the V gene TRBV9; TRBD1 matches at 7 bases. Germline assignment: CDR1 SGDLS and CDR2 YYNGEE. The CDR3 covers 16 residues. The V gene end was trimmed by 3 bases and the J gene end by 0 bases; junction bases not matched to a gene: 6. CDR3 sequence reads: CASSDFRQGSGNTIYF. The CDR3 DNA reads as TGTGCCAGCAGCGACTTCCGACAGGGCTCTGGAAACACCATATATTTT.

This chain uses TRBV10-3 with TRBJ2-5; D may be TRBD1 or TRBD2 (5 bases each). Per germline, CDR1 ENHRY and CDR2 SYGVKD. The V end was cut by 8 bases, the J end by 5 bases, with 18 bases between. The CDR3 runs to 14 residues. CDR3 sequence: CAIGAIRGEETQYF. CDR3 coding DNA: TGTGCCATCGGGGCCATACGGGGTGAGGAGACCCAGTACTTC.

This clone has a handful of counts. The V gene is TRBV5-1, the J gene TRBJ2-3; 12 bases match TRBD2. The CDR3 length is 17 residues. J lost 0 bases, V lost 0 bases, and 2 bases had no gene match. Germline V gene lookup returns CDR1 SGHRS and CDR2 YFSETQ. CDR3 in amino acids: CASSLGTSGTSTDTQYF. CDR3 DNA: TGCGCCAGCAGCTTGGGGACTAGCGGGACTAGCACAGATACGCAGTATTTT. The full variable domain, its missing parts supplied by reference TRBV5-1 and TRBJ2-3, is KAGVTQTPRYLIKTRGQQVTLSCSPISGHRSVSWYQQTPGQGLQFLFEYFSETQRNKGNFPGRFSGRQFSNSRSEMNVSTLELGDSALYLCASSLGTSGTSTDTQYFGPGTRLTVL.

J is TRBJ2-4 and V is TRBV5-4, with D perhaps TRBD1 (5 bases). Between the trimmed V and J ends, which lost 4 bases and 0 bases, there was a span of 11 bases. Germline CDR1 reads SGHNT; CDR2 reads YYREEE (reference sequence). This CDR3 has 15 residues. The CDR3 spells CASSDPRGAKNIQYF. The CDR3 DNA follows: TGTGCCAGCAGCGATCCTAGGGGAGCCAAAAACATTCAGTACTTC.

The chain joins TRBV7-3 to TRBJ2-3, with unresolved D. The germline CDR1 and CDR2 sequences are SGHTA and FQGTGA. Deletions cut 3 bases from V and 3 bases from J, with 16 bases between. CDR3 size: 16 residues. CDR3 DNA: TGTGCCAGCAGCTTGGGGTTGATCAGGATGACAGATACGCAGTATTTT. Translating it yields CASSLGLIRMTDTQYF.

The rearrangement joins TRBV5-8 to TRBJ1-4, with D perhaps matching TRBD1 (5 bases). The V end was cut by 2 bases, the J end by 7 bases, with 12 bases between. Germline CDR1 is SGHTS and CDR2 is YDEGEE. CDR3 length: 14 amino acids. The CDR3 is CASSFGRQGEKLFF. As DNA, the CDR3 is TGTGCCAGCAGCTTCGGACGGCAGGGTGAAAAACTGTTTTTT.

This clone has more than one count but fewer than ten. The genes are TRBV6-1 and TRBJ1-2, with D unresolved. Trimming shortened V by 3 bases and J by 4 bases, and 3 bases separated the two germline ends. The CDR3 runs to 11 residues. Germline-derived CDR1 and CDR2 are MNHNS and SASEGT. As DNA, the CDR3 is TGTGCCAGCAGTGACAGCTATGGCTACACCTTC. Protein: CASSDSYGYTF.

This clone was observed a single time. J is TRBJ1-6 and V is TRBV5-5; D perhaps matches TRBD1 (6 bases). This CDR3 is built from 15 residues. Trimming left V 5 bases short and J 10 bases short, with 19 bases between. CDR1 and CDR2 (germline): SGHKS, YYEKEE (reference sequence). As DNA, the CDR3 is TGTGCCAGCAGTTACTTATTACAGGGTGGCTCACCCCTCCACTTT. Amino acid sequence: CASSYLLQGGSPLHF.

This clone showed up just once. The rearrangement links TRBV29-1 to TRBJ2-1; unclear D gene. The V gene's germline CDR1 is SQVTM and CDR2 ANQGSEA. This CDR3 contains 12 residues. Trimming pared 4 bases from V and 5 bases from J, leaving 9 bases between. The CDR3 is CSVGDINNEQFF. The CDR3 DNA reads TGCAGCGTTGGTGACATAAACAATGAGCAGTTCTTC.

The chain recombines TRBV6-5 with TRBJ2-3; 8 bases line up with TRBD2. CDR1 is MNHEY, CDR2 SVGAGI, per germline. Trimming removed 6 bases from V and 2 bases from J; junction bases left unmatched: 7. The CDR3 length is 15 residues. CDR3 nucleotides: TGTGCCAGCAGCTTGTACGGGGGGGACACAGATACGCAGTATTTT. Its translation: CASSLYGGDTDTQYF.

V gene TRBV21-1 combines with J gene TRBJ2-1; the table gives TRBD1 as D, unverified against the DNA. TRBV21-1 is a pseudogene locus. The CDR3 contains 17 residues. CDR3 in amino acids: CASSTKLGLRDYNEQFF. The CDR3 nucleotides are TGTGCCAGCAGCACAAAACTGGGGCTCCGAGACTACAATGAGCAGTTCTTC.

This clone has just one count. The chain has TRBV5-4 and TRBJ1-1, with TRBD1 matching 8 bases. The length of the CDR3 is 16 residues. Germline-derived CDR1 and CDR2 are SGHNT and YYREEE (reference sequence). J lost 0 bases, V lost 4 bases, and 8 bases had no gene match. The CDR3 spells CASSHTAQGVNTEAFF. In nucleotides, the CDR3 is TGTGCCAGCAGCCACACCGCACAGGGGGTGAACACTGAAGCTTTCTTT.

The chain combines TRBV19 with TRBJ1-2, with unresolved D. This CDR3 spans 15 amino acids. The V end lost 5 bases, the J end lost 1 base, and 14 bases lay between the germline ends. Germline CDR1 LNHDA, CDR2 SQIVND (reference sequence). This CDR3 reads CASSAGLGNNYGYTF. The CDR3 bases are TGTGCCAGTAGTGCGGGGTTGGGGAATAACTATGGCTACACCTTC. Full variable domain (missing parts from reference TRBV19 and TRBJ1-2): DGGITQSPKYLFRKEGQNVTLSCEQNLNHDAMYWYRQDPGQGLRLIYYSQIVNDFQKGDIAEGYSVSREKKESFPLTVTSAQKNPTAFYLCASSAGLGNNYGYTFGSGTRLTVV.